What follows describes a single TCR beta chain. Germline values: CDR1 MGHRA, CDR2 YSYEKL. The CDR3 loop spans 14 amino acids. Between the trimmed V and J ends, which lost 3 bases and 10 bases, there was a span of 18 bases. TCRdb's copy holds only in-frame clones and misses some; the assay was immunoSEQ multiplex PCR. The top ten hold about 10% of the sample, which has 90,000 to 100,000 clones, 79% seen once. This record belongs to a study of control samples from healthy donors and cancer patients. This clonotype originated in a woman aged 30 to 39 in good health. The sample comprised blood. V is TRBV4-1 and J is TRBJ1-1; D remains unclear. CDR3 in amino acids: CASSHVGSGVRAFF. The DNA of the CDR3 is TGCGCCAGCAGCCACGTGGGTTCTGGGGTTCGAGCTTTCTTT.